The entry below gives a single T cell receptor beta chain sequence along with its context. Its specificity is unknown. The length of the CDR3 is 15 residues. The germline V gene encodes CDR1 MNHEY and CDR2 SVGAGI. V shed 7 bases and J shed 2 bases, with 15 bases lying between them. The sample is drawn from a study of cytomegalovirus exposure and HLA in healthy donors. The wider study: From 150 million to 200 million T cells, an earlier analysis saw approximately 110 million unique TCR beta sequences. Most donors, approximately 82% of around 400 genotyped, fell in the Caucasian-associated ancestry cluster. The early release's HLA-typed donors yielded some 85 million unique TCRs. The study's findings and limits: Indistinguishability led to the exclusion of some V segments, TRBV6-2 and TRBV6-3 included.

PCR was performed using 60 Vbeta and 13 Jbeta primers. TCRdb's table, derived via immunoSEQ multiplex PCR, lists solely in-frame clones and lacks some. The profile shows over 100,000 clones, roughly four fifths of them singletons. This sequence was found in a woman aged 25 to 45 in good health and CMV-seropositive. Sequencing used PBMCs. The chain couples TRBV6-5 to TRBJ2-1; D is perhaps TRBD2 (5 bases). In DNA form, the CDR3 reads TGTGCCAGCATTGGAGGTCCAGAGGCCTACAATGAGCAGTTCTTC. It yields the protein CASIGGPEAYNEQFF.